This entry lists 10 T cell receptor beta chains sequenced from one sample in a study of T-cell reconstitution after alpha-beta-depleted transplantation in children. During its preparation, the TCRbeta library received unique molecular identifiers. TCRdb used MiXCR to reprocess the PCR reads, holding one entry per CDR3 protein. The sample includes 500,000 to 600,000 distinct CDR3 sequences, about 17% of them seen just once. Specimen: PBMCs from the stem cell graft donor, collected from the stem cell graft. These receptors were obtained from a human donor who donated a stem cell graft to a child with acute lymphoblastic leukemia.

The V gene is TRBV3-1, the J gene TRBJ2-1; maybe TRBD2 (5 bases). The germline V gene encodes CDR1 LGHDT and CDR2 YNNKEL (reference sequence). CDR3 length equals 15 residues. The ends were cut back, 1 base at V and 3 bases at J, with 10 bases in the middle. CDR3 nucleotides: TGTGCCAGCAGCCAAGGCCCGGGAAACTACAATGAGCAGTTCTTC. Its translation: CASSQGPGNYNEQFF.

This clonotype was detected only a few times. The chain has TRBV4-2 and TRBJ2-3, with 11 bases identical to TRBD2. CDR1 and CDR2 from the germline V gene are LGHNA and YNFKEQ. Unmatched junction bases numbered 18, after V lost 1 base and J lost 3 bases. CDR3 size: 21 residues. The CDR3 coding sequence is TGTGCCAGCAGCCAAGTACCTCCAGGACTAGCGGGCGGCGCCGATACAGATACGCAGTATTTT. Encoded protein: CASSQVPPGLAGGADTDTQYF.

A few counts support this clonotype. The chain employs TRBV19 and TRBJ1-1; no reliable D call. Germline values: CDR1 LNHDA, CDR2 SQIVND (reference sequence). CDR3 length: 12 residues. V was clipped by 3 bases and J by 3 bases, with 5 bases between them. The CDR3 reads CASSIVYTEAFF. DNA of the CDR3: TGTGCCAGTAGTATTGTTTACACTGAAGCTTTCTTT.

This chain links TRBV9 with TRBJ2-1; 11 bases fit TRBD2. Germline V gene lookup returns CDR1 SGDLS and CDR2 YYNGEE. Trimming cost V 0 bases and J 4 bases; bases outside gene matches: 6. This CDR3 is 17 amino acids long. This chain's CDR3 is CASSVAPGTSGYNEQFF. DNA of the CDR3: TGTGCCAGCAGCGTAGCTCCCGGGACTAGCGGATACAATGAGCAGTTCTTC.

The chain employs TRBV12-3 or TRBV12-4 and TRBJ2-1, with a possible D match to TRBD1 (7 bases). Trimming left V 7 bases short and J 5 bases short, with 18 bases between. This CDR3 spans 15 amino acids. Here the CDR3 reads CASKWRGQPNNEQFF. Here the CDR3 DNA reads TGTGCCAGCAAATGGAGGGGACAGCCTAACAATGAGCAGTTCTTC.

This clonotype was counted only a few times. The chain links TRBV12-3 or TRBV12-4 to TRBJ1-1; no reliable D call. V lost 6 bases, J lost 1 base, and 9 bases lay in between. This CDR3 comprises 13 residues. This CDR3 is CASRASQNTEAFF. CDR3 DNA: TGTGCCAGCAGAGCCTCACAGAACACTGAAGCTTTCTTT.

Only a few counts were recorded for this clonotype. This chain uses TRBV6-1 with TRBJ2-1, with a possible D match to TRBD1 (6 bases). The germline gives CDR1 MNHNS, CDR2 SASEGT. The V end was cut by 8 bases, the J end by 7 bases, with 27 bases between. The CDR3 spans 17 residues. CDR3 region: CASRTQTGRTSGNEQFF. The CDR3 DNA is TGTGCCAGCCGAACACAGACAGGCCGCACCTCGGGAAATGAGCAGTTCTTC.

V usage is TRBV3-1 and J usage is TRBJ1-5; the D is unclear. This CDR3 spans 14 amino acids. Germline CDR1 and CDR2: LGHDT and YNNKEL (reference sequence). The V end lost 1 base, the J end lost 7 bases, and 11 bases lay between the germline ends. In DNA, the CDR3 is TGTGCCAGCAGCCAAGTTTCGGAAAGGCAGCCCCAGCATTTT. It translates to CASSQVSERQPQHF.

The CDR3 DNA sequence: TGTGCCAGCAGCTCGTTGGGGAGGAGTGAGCAGTTCTTC. Translation: CASSSLGRSEQFF. The J gene is TRBJ2-1, the V gene TRBV7-2; perhaps TRBD2 as D (6 bases). Germline values: CDR1 SGHTA, CDR2 FQGNSA. The CDR3 is 13 amino acids. Between the trimmed V and J ends, which lost 4 bases and 9 bases, there was a span of 13 bases.

The chain employs TRBV24-1 and TRBJ2-3; 10 nucleotides agree with TRBD1. Losses at the gene ends were 9 bases for V and 2 bases for J; bases not matched to a gene: 10. The CDR3 has 16 residues. In germline, CDR1 is KGHDR, CDR2 SFDVKD. The CDR3 region has the DNA TGTGCCACCCGGGACAGGGGATTTTCAAACACAGATACGCAGTATTTT. Translation: CATRDRGFSNTDTQYF.